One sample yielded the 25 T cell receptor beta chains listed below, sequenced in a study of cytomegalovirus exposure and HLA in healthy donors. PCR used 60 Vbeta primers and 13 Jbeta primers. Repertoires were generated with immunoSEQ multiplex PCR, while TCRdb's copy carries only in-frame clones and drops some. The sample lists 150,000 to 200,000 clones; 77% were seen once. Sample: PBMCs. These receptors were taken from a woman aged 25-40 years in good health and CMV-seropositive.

The DNA of the CDR3 is TGTGCCAGCAGTTTTGTACAGGGTGGCAATCAGCCCCAGCATTTT. Translation: CASSFVQGGNQPQHF. The chain combines TRBV27 with TRBJ1-5, with a tentative D call TRBD1 (6 bases). The CDR3 covers 15 residues. Trimming took off 3 bases at V and 2 bases at J, with 11 bases between the two ends. Germline assignment: CDR1 MNHEY and CDR2 SMNVEV (reference sequence).

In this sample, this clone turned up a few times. The CDR3 DNA sequence: TGTGCCAGCAGTGGAGTAAAAGAGACCCAGTACTTC. It is translated as CASSGVKETQYF. The genes are TRBV28 and TRBJ2-5; no clear D gene. The CDR3 is 12 amino acids. In germline, CDR1 is MDHEN, CDR2 SYDVKM. V dropped 5 bases and J dropped 3 bases, with 7 bases sitting between them. Based on the CDR3 plus reference TRBV28 and TRBJ2-5, the full variable domain is DVKVTQSSRYLVKRTGEKVFLECVQDMDHENMFWYRQDPGLGLRLIYFSYDVKMKEKGDIPEGYSVSREKKERFSLILESASTNQTSMYLCASSGVKETQYFGPGTRLLVL.

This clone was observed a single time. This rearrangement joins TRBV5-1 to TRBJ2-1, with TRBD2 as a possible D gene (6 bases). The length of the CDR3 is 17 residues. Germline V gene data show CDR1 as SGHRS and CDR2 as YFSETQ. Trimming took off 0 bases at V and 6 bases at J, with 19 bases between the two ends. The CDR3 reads CASSLAEYGGMFNEQFF. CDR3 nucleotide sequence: TGCGCCAGCAGCTTGGCCGAATACGGCGGGATGTTCAATGAGCAGTTCTTC. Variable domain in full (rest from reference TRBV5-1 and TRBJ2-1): KAGVTQTPRYLIKTRGQQVTLSCSPISGHRSVSWYQQTPGQGLQFLFEYFSETQRNKGNFPGRFSGRQFSNSRSEMNVSTLELGDSALYLCASSLAEYGGMFNEQFFGPGTRLTVL.

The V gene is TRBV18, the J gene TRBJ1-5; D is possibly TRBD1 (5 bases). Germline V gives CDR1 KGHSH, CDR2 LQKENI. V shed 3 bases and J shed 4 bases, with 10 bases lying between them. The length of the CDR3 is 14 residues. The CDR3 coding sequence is TGTGCCAGCTCACCCCAGGGTAAGAATCAGCCCCAGCATTTT. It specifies CASSPQGKNQPQHF.

The CDR3 spells CASSQDVNRAGDEQFF. CDR3 coding DNA: TGTGCCAGCAGCCAAGACGTGAACCGGGCGGGAGATGAGCAGTTCTTC. The chain carries TRBV4-2 and TRBJ2-1; TRBD2 matches at 7 bases. This CDR3 is 16 amino acids long. From germline, CDR1 is LGHNA and CDR2 YNFKEQ. Losses at the gene ends were 0 bases for V and 8 bases for J; bases not matched to a gene: 10.

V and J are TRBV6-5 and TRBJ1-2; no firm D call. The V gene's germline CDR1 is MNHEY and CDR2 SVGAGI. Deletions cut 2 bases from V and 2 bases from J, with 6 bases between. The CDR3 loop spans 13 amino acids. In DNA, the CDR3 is TGTGCCAGCAGTTACACAAAGAACTATGGCTACACCTTC. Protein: CASSYTKNYGYTF.

Written as DNA, the CDR3 is TGTGCCAGCAGTACAGCGGGAGAAAGCCTCTACAATGAGCAGTTCTTC. Translation: CASSTAGESLYNEQFF. This chain joins TRBV28 and TRBJ2-1; TRBD2 aligns across 8 bases. The CDR3 consists of 16 residues. Losses at the gene ends were 5 bases for V and 3 bases for J; bases not matched to a gene: 9. CDR1 and CDR2 (germline): MDHEN, SYDVKM.

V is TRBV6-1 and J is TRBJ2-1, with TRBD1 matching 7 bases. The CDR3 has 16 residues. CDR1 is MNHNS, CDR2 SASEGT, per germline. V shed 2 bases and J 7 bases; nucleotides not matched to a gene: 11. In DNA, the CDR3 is TGTGCCAGCAGTGAACGGAAGAAGGGGGCCCCGAATGAGCAGTTCTTC. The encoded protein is CASSERKKGAPNEQFF.

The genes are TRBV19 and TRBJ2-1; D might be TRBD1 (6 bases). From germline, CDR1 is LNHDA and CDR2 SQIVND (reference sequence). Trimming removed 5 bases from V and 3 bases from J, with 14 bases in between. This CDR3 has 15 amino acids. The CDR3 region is CASSPVTGNYNEQFF. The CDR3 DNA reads TGTGCCAGTAGTCCTGTGACAGGAAACTACAATGAGCAGTTCTTC.

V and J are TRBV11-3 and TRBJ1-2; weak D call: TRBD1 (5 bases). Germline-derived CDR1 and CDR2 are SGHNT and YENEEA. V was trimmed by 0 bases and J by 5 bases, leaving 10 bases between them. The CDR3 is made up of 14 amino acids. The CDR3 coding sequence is TGTGCCAGCAGCTTAGAGGCAGGGCTGTATGGCTACACCTTC. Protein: CASSLEAGLYGYTF. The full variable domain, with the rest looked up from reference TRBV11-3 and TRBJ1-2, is EAGVVQSPRYKIIEKKQPVAFWCNPISGHNTLYWYLQNLGQGPELLIRYENEEAVDDSQLPKDRFSAERLKGVDSTLKIQPAELGDSAVYLCASSLEAGLYGYTFGSGTRLTVV.

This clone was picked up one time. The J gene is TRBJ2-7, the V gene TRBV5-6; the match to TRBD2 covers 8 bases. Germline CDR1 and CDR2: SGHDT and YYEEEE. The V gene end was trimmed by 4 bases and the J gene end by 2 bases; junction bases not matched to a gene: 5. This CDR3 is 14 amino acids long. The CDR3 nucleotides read TGTGCCAGCAGCCTTAGCGGGATCACCTACGAGCAGTACTTC. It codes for CASSLSGITYEQYF. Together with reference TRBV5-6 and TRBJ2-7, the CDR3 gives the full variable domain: DAGVTQSPTHLIKTRGQQVTLRCSPKSGHDTVSWYQQALGQGPQFIFQYYEEEERQRGNFPDRFSGHQFPNYSSELNVNALLLGDSALYLCASSLSGITYEQYFGPGTRLTVT.

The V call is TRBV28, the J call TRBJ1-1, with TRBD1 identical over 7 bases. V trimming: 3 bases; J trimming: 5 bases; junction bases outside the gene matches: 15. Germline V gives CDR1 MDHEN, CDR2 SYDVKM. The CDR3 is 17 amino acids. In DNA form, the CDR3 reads TGTGCCAGCAGTTTGCTCAGGGGGACTGGAGCCCCAACTGAAGCTTTCTTT. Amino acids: CASSLLRGTGAPTEAFF.

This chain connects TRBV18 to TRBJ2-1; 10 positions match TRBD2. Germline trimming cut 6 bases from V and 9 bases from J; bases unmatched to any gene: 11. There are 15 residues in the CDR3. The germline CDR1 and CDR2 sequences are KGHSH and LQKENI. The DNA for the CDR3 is TGTGCCAGCTCCTCCGGACTAGCGGACATGGGTGAGCAGTTCTTC. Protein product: CASSSGLADMGEQFF.

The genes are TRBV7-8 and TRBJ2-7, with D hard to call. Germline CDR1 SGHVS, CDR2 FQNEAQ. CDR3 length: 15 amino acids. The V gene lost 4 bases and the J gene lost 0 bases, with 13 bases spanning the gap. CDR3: CASSSFGGISYEQYF. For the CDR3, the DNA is TGTGCCAGCAGCTCATTCGGCGGCATCTCCTACGAGCAGTACTTC. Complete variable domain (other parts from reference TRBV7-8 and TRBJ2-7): GAGVSQSPRYKVAKRGQDVALRCDPISGHVSLFWYQQALGQGPEFLTYFQNEAQLDKSGLPSDRFFAERPEGSVSTLKIQRTQQEDSAVYLCASSSFGGISYEQYFGPGTRLTVT.

The CDR3 coding sequence is TGTGCCAGCAACCACAGGGGGGGAGAGACCCAGTACTTC. It yields the protein CASNHRGGETQYF. The chain is built from TRBV27 and TRBJ2-5, with D perhaps matching TRBD1 (8 bases). Germline V gives CDR1 MNHEY, CDR2 SMNVEV (reference sequence). The V gene lost 7 bases and the J gene lost 4 bases, with 13 bases spanning the gap. The CDR3 is made up of 13 amino acids.

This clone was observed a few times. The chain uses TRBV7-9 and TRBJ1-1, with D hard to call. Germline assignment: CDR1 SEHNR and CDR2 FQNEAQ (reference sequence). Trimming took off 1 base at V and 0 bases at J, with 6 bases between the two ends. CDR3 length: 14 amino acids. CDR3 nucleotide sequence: TGTGCCAGCAGCTTAGGCGATATGAACACTGAAGCTTTCTTT. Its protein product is CASSLGDMNTEAFF.

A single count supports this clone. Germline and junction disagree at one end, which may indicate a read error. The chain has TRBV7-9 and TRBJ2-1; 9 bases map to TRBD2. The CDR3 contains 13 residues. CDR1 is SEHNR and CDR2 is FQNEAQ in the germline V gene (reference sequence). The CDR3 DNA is TGTGCCAGCAGCTTAGAGGCTAGCGGGATTCGAATCTTC. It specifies CASSLEASGIRIF. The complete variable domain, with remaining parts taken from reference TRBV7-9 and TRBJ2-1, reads DTGVSQNPRHKITKRGQNVTFRCDPISEHNRLYWYRQTLGQGPEFLTYFQNEAQLEKSRLLSDRFSAERPKGSFSTLEIQRTEQGDSAMYLCASSLEASGIRIFGPGTRLTVL.

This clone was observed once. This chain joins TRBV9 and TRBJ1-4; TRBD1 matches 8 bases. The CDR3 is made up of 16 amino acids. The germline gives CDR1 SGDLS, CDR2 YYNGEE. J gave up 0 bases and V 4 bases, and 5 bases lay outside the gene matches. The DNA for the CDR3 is TGTGCCAGCAGCACGACAGGGGTATCAACTAATGAAAAACTGTTTTTT. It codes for CASSTTGVSTNEKLFF.

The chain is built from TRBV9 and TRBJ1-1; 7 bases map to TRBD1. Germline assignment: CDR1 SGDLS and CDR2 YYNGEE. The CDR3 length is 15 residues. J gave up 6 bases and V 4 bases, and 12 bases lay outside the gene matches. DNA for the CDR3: TGTGCCAGCAGCATGAACGCAGGGGGAAGTGCTGAAGCTTTCTTT. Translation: CASSMNAGGSAEAFF.

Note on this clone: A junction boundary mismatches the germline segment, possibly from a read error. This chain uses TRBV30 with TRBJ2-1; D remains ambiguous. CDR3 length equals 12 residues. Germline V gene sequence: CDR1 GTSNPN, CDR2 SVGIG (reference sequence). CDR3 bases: TGTGCCTGGAGCCCTTCCTTCAATGAGCAGTTCTTC. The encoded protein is CAWSPSFNEQFF.

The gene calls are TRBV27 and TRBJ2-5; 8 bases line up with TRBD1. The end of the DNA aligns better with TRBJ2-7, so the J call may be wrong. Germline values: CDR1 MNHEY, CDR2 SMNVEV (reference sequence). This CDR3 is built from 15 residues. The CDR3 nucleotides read TGTGCCAGCAGTTTTTCCGACAGGGGCATATACGAGCAGTACTTC. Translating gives CASSFSDRGIYEQYF.

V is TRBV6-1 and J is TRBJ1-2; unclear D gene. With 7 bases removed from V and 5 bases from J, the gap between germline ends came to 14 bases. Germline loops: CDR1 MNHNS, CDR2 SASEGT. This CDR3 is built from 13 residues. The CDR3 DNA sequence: TGTGCCAGCATCAGTCCGGCGGTTTATGGCTACACCTTC. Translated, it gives CASISPAVYGYTF.

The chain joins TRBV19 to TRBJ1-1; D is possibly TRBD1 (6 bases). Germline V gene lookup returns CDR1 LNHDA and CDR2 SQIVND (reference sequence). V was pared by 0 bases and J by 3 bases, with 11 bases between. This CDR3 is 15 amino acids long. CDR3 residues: CASSIDTGLDTEAFF. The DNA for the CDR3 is TGTGCCAGTAGTATAGACACAGGGTTGGACACTGAAGCTTTCTTT.

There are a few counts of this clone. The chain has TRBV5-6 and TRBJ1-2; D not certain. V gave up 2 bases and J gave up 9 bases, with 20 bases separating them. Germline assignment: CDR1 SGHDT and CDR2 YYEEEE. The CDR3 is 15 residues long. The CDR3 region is CASSFTGTVTKSYTF. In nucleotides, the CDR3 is TGTGCCAGCAGCTTCACCGGTACAGTGACGAAAAGCTACACCTTC.

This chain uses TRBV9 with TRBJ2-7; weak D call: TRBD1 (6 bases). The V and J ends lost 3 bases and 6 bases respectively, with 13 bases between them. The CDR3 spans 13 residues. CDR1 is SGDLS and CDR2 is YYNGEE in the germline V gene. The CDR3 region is CASSDGGLSEQYF. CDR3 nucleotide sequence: TGTGCCAGCAGCGATGGGGGCCTAAGCGAGCAGTACTTC.